Described below is a single T cell receptor (beta chain) sequence and its context. Exclusion applied to patients with autoimmune disease history or systemic immunosuppression. This table comes from immunoSEQ multiplex PCR, and its TCRdb copy is limited to in-frame clones, with some not included. The data contain some 83,000 clones, about 93% of them singletons. This entry is derived from a study of OX40 agonist ivuxolimab in advanced cancers. The germline V gene has CDR1 MNHEY and CDR2 SMNVEV (reference sequence). V lost 8 bases, J lost 3 bases, and 14 bases lay in between. The CDR3 covers 13 residues.

The rearrangement joins TRBV27 to TRBJ2-7, with a weak D call TRBD1 (6 bases). This clonotype originated in an adult with an advanced solid tumor such as melanoma, head and neck, liver or kidney cancer. The specimen was CD4+ or CD8+ T cells sorted from blood, collected in a trial of the OX40 agonist ivuxolimab. CDR3 region: CASGARGGYEQYF. In DNA form, the CDR3 reads TGTGCCAGCGGGGCCCGAGGGGGCTACGAGCAGTACTTC.